This T cell receptor beta chain was retrieved from a study of CXCR3-negative and CXCR3-positive naive CD8 T cells (dated by TCRdb to the late 2010s). Some background on the complete study: In total, around 140 million TRB reads were obtained, or roughly 1.5 +/- 0.3 million reads per library. Data from 11 donors, pooled across two independent experiments, went into the diversity and physicochemical repertoire analyses. TRBV-TRBJ cluster analysis included naive subsets from 5 donors and memory cells from 3 donors.

The germline V gene specifies SGHRS as CDR1 and YFSETQ as CDR2. The cysteine opens and the phenylalanine closes a CDR3 of 13 amino acids. This entry has no DNA. Broad study findings and their caveats: Because surface CD5, which is linked to self-reactivity in mice, was comparable between the naive subsets, TCR interaction strength was also inferred from the physicochemical properties of TRB CDR3s. Naive CXCR3-negative and CXCR3-positive cells from the same donor showed similar TRBV-TRBJ usage, whereas memory cells showed distinct patterns. Repertoire diversity was comparably high in both naive subsets but much lower in memory CD8+ T cells. Because CXCR3 expression was partially decreased after cryopreservation, freshly isolated PBMCs were used for most assays.

These reads were obtained on a NextSeq 550. The Human TCR Profiling Kit (MiLaboratory) was used to make UMI-labeled 5' RACE TRB cDNA libraries. cDNA synthesis used the entire amount of extracted RNA, and PCR amplification then used the entire amount of cDNA produced. Libraries were prepared in parallel with an identical number of PCR cycles. The paper's data handling went like this. About 57,000 +/- 9,900 unique UMI-labeled TRB cDNA molecules per library were extracted with MIGEC and MiXCR, with at least two reads per UMI required. Each library averaged about 40,000 +/- 10,000 functional in-frame TRB CDR3 nucleotide clonotypes without stop codons. After downsampling to 5000 UMI-labeled TRB molecules per sample, diversity metrics such as normalized Shannon-Wiener and Chao1 were calculated in VDJtools. VDJtools was used to calculate clonotype-size-weighted physicochemical properties of the central five CDR3 residues, namely interaction energy, strength, volume and Kidera factor 4. TCRdb reprocessed the reads into one record per CDR3 protein sequence, lacking DNA. The V and J calls shown here were made by TCRdb, not taken from the authors' results. The sample's own table lists tens of thousands of distinct CDR3 sequences. The top ten hold roughly 10% of the sample.

Each CD8+ T cell subset was flow-sorted in triplicate, and some 310,000 cells per subset were placed directly into RLT lysis buffer. Standard density gradient centrifugation was used to isolate peripheral blood mononuclear cells from buffy coats. Total RNA was extracted from sorted cells using an RNeasy Mini Kit. A note on this clonotype: No antigen is known for it.

The sequenced sample was memory CD8+ T cells from blood. The sample's cell subset or site label, in plain terms: conventional CD8+ memory T cells (TMEM), sorted as controls. The sequence is built from TRBV5-1 and TRBJ1-1. This TCR derives from a human donor in good health. Some clones in this sample may be carry-over from other donors' samples. The CDR3 region: CASSLDRVTEAFF.